These T cell receptor beta chains were read from a single sample in a study of T cell responses to AZD1222 COVID-19 vaccine. Profiled with immunoSEQ multiplex PCR; TCRdb holds only in-frame clones, not every one. The table records over 110,000 clones, almost 95% of them present only once. This specimen was peripheral blood, taken 28 days after the second AZD1222 dose. Receptors were obtained from an adult who received the AZD1222 COVID-19 vaccine. Both conserved end residues are trimmed from each CDR3. The order of the fields is V gene, CDR3 length, J gene, clone size, CDR3 protein. Some rows mark clone size as missing; the rest say once, few, many or name a class of expanded clone.

v_call: TRBV7-2; cdr3_length: 14; j_call: TRBJ2-5; clone_size: -; cdr3_aa: ASSRGTSRKQETQY
v_call: TRBV27; cdr3_length: 11; j_call: TRBJ1-1; clone_size: -; cdr3_aa: ASSFKGETEAF
v_call: TRBV3-1/TRBV3-2; cdr3_length: 13; j_call: TRBJ1-4; clone_size: once; cdr3_aa: ASSQDSLSGEKLF
v_call: TRBV18; cdr3_length: 13; j_call: TRBJ1-3; clone_size: -; cdr3_aa: ASSPSGGSGNTIY
v_call: TRBV25-1; cdr3_length: 10; j_call: TRBJ1-2; clone_size: -; cdr3_aa: ASRATNYGYT
v_call: TRBV6-5; cdr3_length: 13; j_call: TRBJ1-1; clone_size: -; cdr3_aa: ASRRRDRGDTEAF
v_call: TRBV7-2; cdr3_length: 12; j_call: TRBJ2-1; clone_size: -; cdr3_aa: ASSLGYGVNEQF
v_call: TRBV7-8; cdr3_length: 10; j_call: TRBJ2-2; clone_size: -; cdr3_aa: ASYDRTGELF
v_call: TRBV30; cdr3_length: 7; j_call: TRBJ2-7; clone_size: -; cdr3_aa: AWGKGRL
v_call: TRBV7-2; cdr3_length: 13; j_call: TRBJ2-1; clone_size: -; cdr3_aa: ASSPRGGAFNEQF
v_call: TRBV14; cdr3_length: 13; j_call: TRBJ2-1; clone_size: few; cdr3_aa: ASSQEYQRYNEQF
v_call: TRBV5-1; cdr3_length: 14; j_call: TRBJ2-3; clone_size: -; cdr3_aa: ASSLVASGPGDTQY
v_call: TRBV24-1; cdr3_length: 11; j_call: TRBJ1-2; clone_size: -; cdr3_aa: ATSDQPKGGYT
v_call: TRBV28; cdr3_length: 11; j_call: TRBJ1-2; clone_size: -; cdr3_aa: ATKSQLDYGYT
v_call: TRBV4-2; cdr3_length: 15; j_call: TRBJ2-1; clone_size: -; cdr3_aa: ASSLFAGTSVYNEQF
v_call: TRBV30; cdr3_length: 9; j_call: TRBJ1-2; clone_size: -; cdr3_aa: AWNRGFGYT
v_call: TRBV5-5; cdr3_length: 14; j_call: TRBJ1-6; clone_size: -; cdr3_aa: ASSLGTGTYNSPLH
v_call: TRBV5-1; cdr3_length: 12; j_call: TRBJ1-1; clone_size: -; cdr3_aa: ASSLVSGFTEAF
v_call: TRBV7-6; cdr3_length: 13; j_call: TRBJ1-2; clone_size: -; cdr3_aa: ASSPQGGSGYGYT
v_call: TRBV3-1/TRBV3-2; cdr3_length: 12; j_call: TRBJ2-1; clone_size: few; cdr3_aa: ASRPDYFHNEQF
v_call: TRBV11-2; cdr3_length: 13; j_call: TRBJ2-2; clone_size: -; cdr3_aa: ASSLVQGFTGELF
v_call: TRBV5-4; cdr3_length: 14; j_call: TRBJ1-2; clone_size: -; cdr3_aa: ASSLAYRGVSHGYT
v_call: TRBV19; cdr3_length: 13; j_call: TRBJ1-5; clone_size: once; cdr3_aa: ASSMGQGGNQPQH
v_call: TRBV4-1; cdr3_length: 14; j_call: TRBJ2-5; clone_size: -; cdr3_aa: ASSQFRPGQQETQY
v_call: TRBV4-1; cdr3_length: 13; j_call: TRBJ1-4; clone_size: -; cdr3_aa: ASSQLDVIAEKLF
v_call: TRBV18; cdr3_length: 14; j_call: TRBJ2-1; clone_size: -; cdr3_aa: ASSPRGGNTYNEQF